Presented here are 12 T cell receptor beta chains from one specimen sequenced in a study of response to subunit inactivated influenza vaccine. TCRdb re-derived calls from the RT-PCR reads in MiXCR, one entry per CDR3 protein. The sample carries 700,000 to 800,000 distinct CDR3 sequences, around 18% recorded once. The material was PBMCs from blood, obtained roughly 5 days after vaccination. These receptors came from a man aged 50-60 years who received an inactivated influenza vaccine.

This rearrangement joins TRBV20-1 to TRBJ2-7; TRBD2 aligns across 7 bases. Per germline, CDR1 DFQATT and CDR2 SNEGSKA (reference sequence). The CDR3 spans 14 residues. V was pared by 6 bases and J by 2 bases, with 10 bases of the junction left unmatched. The CDR3 DNA reads TGCAGTGCCGCAGGACTAGTGGGGGCCTACGAGCAGTACTTC. Translation: CSAAGLVGAYEQYF.

This clonotype has just a few counts. For the CDR3, the DNA is TGTGCCAGCAGTCCGGGACGGATAAATGAAAAACTGTTTTTT. Its translation is CASSPGRINEKLFF. The chain combines TRBV28 with TRBJ1-4; D may be TRBD1 (5 bases). Trimming left V 5 bases short and J 5 bases short, with 12 bases between. The germline gives CDR1 MDHEN, CDR2 SYDVKM. The length of the CDR3 is 14 residues.

The V call is TRBV6-1, the J call TRBJ2-3, with D maybe TRBD2 (7 bases). The CDR3 is made up of 13 amino acids. CDR1 is MNHNS and CDR2 is SASEGT in the germline V gene. V was trimmed by 6 bases and J by 3 bases, leaving 10 bases between them. CDR3 coding DNA: TGTGCCAGCAGAAAGGGGGGGACAGATACGCAGTATTTT. Translating gives CASRKGGTDTQYF.

This clonotype was picked up a small number of times. The chain combines TRBV6-5 with TRBJ2-7, with 9 positions matching TRBD1. The V gene's germline CDR1 is MNHEY and CDR2 SVGAGI. V trimming: 4 bases; J trimming: 3 bases; junction bases outside the gene matches: 7. The CDR3 runs 15 residues. CDR3: CASSSPPGQGYEQYF. Here the CDR3 DNA reads TGTGCCAGCAGTTCTCCACCGGGACAGGGCTACGAGCAGTACTTC.

This clonotype was observed a few times. V and J are TRBV12-3 or TRBV12-4 and TRBJ2-5; TRBD2 matches 7 bases. This CDR3 has 15 amino acids. J gave up 5 bases and V 4 bases, and 10 bases lay outside the gene matches. CDR3 protein: CASSSNLAGGETQYF. The CDR3 nucleotides are TGTGCCAGCAGTTCCAATCTTGCCGGGGGGGAGACCCAGTACTTC.

The chain recombines TRBV6-2 or TRBV6-3 with TRBJ2-1; 7 nucleotides match TRBD2. The germline CDR1 and CDR2 sequences are MNHEY and SVGEGT. V lost 6 bases to trimming and J lost 1 base; unmatched junction nucleotides: 6. CDR3 length equals 15 residues. DNA of the CDR3: TGTGCCAGCAGACTCACGGGGGGATCCTACAATGAGCAGTTCTTC. Amino acid sequence: CASRLTGGSYNEQFF.

This clonotype was seen more than once but under ten times. The chain couples TRBV20-1 to TRBJ1-2; TRBD1 aligns across 7 bases. J was trimmed by 6 bases and V by 3 bases; bases with no gene match: 13. This CDR3 is built from 15 residues. From germline, CDR1 is DFQATT and CDR2 SNEGSKA (reference sequence). The CDR3 here is CSASAGSDRSNGYTF. The CDR3, as DNA: TGCAGTGCTAGTGCCGGGTCGGACAGGTCGAATGGCTACACCTTC.

This chain links TRBV12-3 or TRBV12-4 with TRBJ1-5; D unresolved. V lost 1 base and J 3 bases, leaving 10 bases between the germline ends. This CDR3 has 15 residues. The CDR3 region has the DNA TGTGCCAGCAGTTTAGAAGGGCGGATCAATCAGCCCCAGCATTTT. Encoded protein: CASSLEGRINQPQHF.

The rearrangement uses TRBV5-1 and TRBJ2-1; 7 bases are shared with TRBD1. This CDR3 contains 16 residues. V was clipped by 0 bases and J by 1 base; unmatched bases: 4. CDR1 and CDR2 (germline): SGHRS, YFSETQ. For the CDR3, the DNA is TGCGCCAGCAGCTTGGGGGTACAGGGGTCCTACAATGAGCAGTTCTTC. It encodes CASSLGVQGSYNEQFF.

This clonotype was counted between two and nine times. This CDR3 is CASSQTVSYEQYF. As DNA, the CDR3 is TGCGCCAGCAGCCAGACCGTCTCCTACGAGCAGTACTTC. The J gene is TRBJ2-7, the V gene TRBV4-1; D remains ambiguous. Germline loops: CDR1 MGHRA, CDR2 YSYEKL. This CDR3 contains 13 residues. V lost 3 bases and J lost 0, with 6 bases in between.

This clonotype was seen only a few times. The genes are TRBV7-9 and TRBJ2-3; 8 positions match TRBD1. V lost 4 bases to trimming and J lost 0 bases; unmatched junction nucleotides: 6. The CDR3 is 16 amino acids. Germline CDR1 is SEHNR and CDR2 is FQNEAQ (reference sequence). CDR3 residues: CASSSRQGTSTDTQYF. CDR3 DNA sequence: TGTGCCAGCAGCTCTAGACAGGGGACTAGCACAGATACGCAGTATTTT.

This clonotype has just a few counts. This sequence joins TRBV3-1 and TRBJ2-5, with TRBD2 matching 7 bases. The CDR3 is 17 amino acids. Germline loops: CDR1 LGHDT, CDR2 YNNKEL (reference sequence). V lost 3 bases and J lost 5; bases outside the gene matches: 15. The CDR3 sequence: CASSQGTPRGVGETQYF. For the CDR3, the DNA is TGTGCCAGCAGCCAGGGGACCCCACGGGGGGTAGGGGAGACCCAGTACTTC.